The 17 T cell receptor beta chains given below trace back to one sample, sequenced in a study of blood T cells in healthy people across ages (dated by TCRdb to between 2014 and 2017). The method behind the library was 5' RACE. The listed sequencing device is Illumina HiSeq 2500. A second PCR of about 6 to 11 cycles was run with a J-beta primer mix and a sample-barcoded 5' primer. TCRdb reworked the public reads: Q25 trimming with fastp, MiXCR clone assembly, productive beta chains retained. Duplicate CDR3 protein sequences are folded into a single record with the most common DNA and genes. The sample records about 1,400,000 distinct CDR3 sequences, 45% to 70% of which are singletons. Clones ranked in the top ten supply about 6.7% of the sample. The sequenced sample was blood. These TCRs come from a man aged 18 to 30 in good health.

The V call is TRBV7-9, the J call TRBJ1-2; perhaps TRBD1 as D (5 bases). The CDR3 runs to 13 residues. The germline V gene has CDR1 SEHNR and CDR2 FQNEAQ (reference sequence). Trimming stripped 1 base from V and 8 bases from J, with 11 bases between. The CDR3 here is CASSLGGAIGYTF. CDR3 in DNA: TGTGCCAGCAGCTTAGGGGGCGCTATCGGCTACACCTTC.

V is TRBV20-1 and J is TRBJ2-3, with 13 bases aligning to TRBD2. The length of the CDR3 is 16 residues. V gave up 1 base and J gave up 2 bases; unmatched junction bases: 3. CDR1 and CDR2 from the germline V gene are DFQATT and SNEGSKA (reference sequence). The CDR3 region is CSARGGLAGFTDTQYF. CDR3 DNA: TGCAGTGCTAGAGGGGGACTAGCGGGATTCACAGATACGCAGTATTTT.

The rearrangement links TRBV6-1 to TRBJ2-1; weak D call: TRBD1 (5 bases). Germline assignment: CDR1 MNHNS and CDR2 SASEGT. The CDR3 extends over 13 amino acids. V lost 11 bases to trimming and J lost 3 bases, with 14 bases between them. CDR3 nucleotides: TGTGCCCTAAGGGGAAAGGGCTACAATGAGCAGTTCTTC. It specifies CALRGKGYNEQFF.

The chain joins TRBV9 to TRBJ1-1, with 8 bases lining up with TRBD1. The CDR3 length is 14 residues. The trim removed 2 bases at V and 6 bases at J, leaving 6 bases unmatched. The germline CDR1 and CDR2 sequences are SGDLS and YYNGEE. The CDR3 nucleotides read TGTGCCAGCAGCGTTACGCAGGGGGCGGCTGAAGCTTTCTTT. This sequence encodes CASSVTQGAAEAFF.

This clonotype appeared a few times. The chain links TRBV12-3 or TRBV12-4 to TRBJ1-2; TRBD1 agrees at 10 bases. The CDR3 runs 15 residues. V trimming: 0 bases; J trimming: 7 bases; junction bases outside the gene matches: 5. The CDR3 here is CASSLAATGGRGYTF. CDR3 nucleotides: TGTGCCAGCAGTTTAGCGGCGACAGGGGGCCGTGGCTACACCTTC.

This clonotype was seen ten or more times. The chain has TRBV7-8 and TRBJ2-7, with 7 nucleotides matching TRBD2. CDR3 length: 17 residues. Trimming took 1 base from V and 1 from J; bases not matched to a gene: 10. Germline CDR1 reads SGHVS; CDR2 reads FQNEAQ. Written as DNA, the CDR3 is TGTGCCAGCAGCTTAGTTAGGTCGGGGGGACGATCCTACGAGCAGTACTTC. Translating it yields CASSLVRSGGRSYEQYF.

This chain joins TRBV30 and TRBJ2-7; 11 bases fit TRBD2. The V gene end was trimmed by 0 bases and the J gene end by 8 bases; junction bases not matched to a gene: 9. The germline V gene encodes CDR1 GTSNPN and CDR2 SVGIG (reference sequence). The CDR3 contains 15 residues. The CDR3 DNA is TGTGCCTGGAGTGTAAGGGAACTAGCGGGAGATCAGCAGTACTTC. Its protein product is CAWSVRELAGDQQYF. Full variable domain (remainder filled in from reference TRBV30 and TRBJ2-7): SQTIHQWPATLVQPVGSPLSLECTVEGTSNPNLYWYRQAAGRGLQLLFYSVGIGQISSEVPQNLSASRPQDRQFILSSKKLLLSDSGFYLCAWSVRELAGDQQYFGPGTRLTVT.

This rearrangement joins TRBV4-1 to TRBJ1-2; D might be TRBD1 (6 bases). Between the trimmed V and J ends, which lost 11 bases and 4 bases, there was a span of 14 bases. CDR1 and CDR2 from the germline V gene are MGHRA and YSYEKL. CDR3 length equals 12 residues. The CDR3 here is CAVQGGGYGYTF. In DNA, the CDR3 is TGCGCCGTCCAAGGGGGTGGCTATGGCTACACCTTC.

A single count supports this clonotype. The chain joins TRBV15 to TRBJ2-1, with 11 bases lining up with TRBD2. With the DNA end fitting TRBJ2-7 better, the J assignment may be wrong. The CDR3 totals 15 residues. In germline, CDR1 is LNHNV, CDR2 YYDKDF (reference sequence). The CDR3 protein is CATSMGTSGYNEQYF. Written as DNA, the CDR3 is TGTGCCACCAGCATGGGGACTAGCGGCTACAATGAGCAGTACTTC.

The chain recombines TRBV7-9 with TRBJ2-1, with D tentatively TRBD1 or TRBD2 (5 bases each). CDR3 length equals 14 residues. The V gene's germline CDR1 is SEHNR and CDR2 FQNEAQ (reference sequence). Trimming cost V 5 bases and J 5 bases, with 13 bases left between them. For the CDR3, the DNA is TGTGCCAGCAGCCCCGCCGGGACGAACAATGAGCAGTTCTTC. It yields the protein CASSPAGTNNEQFF.

This chain's CDR3 is CASSIQGASLGEQYF. The CDR3 bases are TGTGCCAGCAGCATACAGGGGGCAAGTTTGGGGGAGCAGTACTTC. The chain recombines TRBV6-6 with TRBJ2-5; 9 bases align to TRBD1. With 6 bases clipped from V and 11 bases from J, the junction kept 16 bases outside the gene matches. Germline-derived CDR1 and CDR2 are MNHNY and SVGAGI (reference sequence). The CDR3 loop spans 15 amino acids.

This clonotype was seen a few times. V gene TRBV4-1 combines with J gene TRBJ2-7, with 9 bases matching TRBD2. CDR3 length: 16 amino acids. The germline CDR1 and CDR2 sequences are MGHRA and YSYEKL. The V gene end was trimmed by 1 base and the J gene end by 8 bases; junction bases not matched to a gene: 12. The CDR3 protein is CASSQVAGGDLRQQYF. For the CDR3, the DNA is TGCGCCAGCAGCCAAGTTGCGGGAGGGGATCTACGACAGCAGTACTTC.

This sequence joins TRBV6-2 or TRBV6-3 and TRBJ2-2; the D gene is possibly TRBD1 (6 bases). V lost 2 bases, J lost 4 bases, and 11 bases lay in between. Germline V gene sequence: CDR1 MNHEY, CDR2 SVGEGT. This CDR3 region has 15 residues. The CDR3 loop is CASSYPDSSTGELFF. The CDR3 region has the DNA TGTGCCAGCAGTTACCCGGACAGCAGCACCGGGGAGCTGTTTTTT.

As for this clonotype: At one end, the junction sequence differs from germline, possibly due to a read error. The J gene is TRBJ1-2, the V gene TRBV20-1; the D gene is possibly TRBD1 (6 bases). Germline loops: CDR1 DFQATT, CDR2 SNEGSKA (reference sequence). The CDR3 totals 14 residues. The CDR3 DNA is TGCAGTGCCAGTGAGATGGGGGGGCGCTATGACTACACCTTC. Encoded protein: CSASEMGGRYDYTF.

This rearrangement joins TRBV29-1 to TRBJ2-3; possibly TRBD2 for D (5 bases). Germline assignment: CDR1 SQVTM and CDR2 ANQGSEA. CDR3 length: 13 amino acids. Trimming removed 7 bases from V and 0 bases from J, with 11 bases in between. The CDR3 DNA follows: TGCAGCGCCGAGACGGGGAGCACAGATACGCAGTATTTT. Translating gives CSAETGSTDTQYF.

This clonotype was recorded a few times. The chain employs TRBV14 and TRBJ2-1, with D possibly TRBD1 on 6 matching bases. This CDR3 is built from 16 residues. V was trimmed by 3 bases and J by 0 bases, leaving 12 bases between them. The germline CDR1 and CDR2 sequences are SGHDN and FVKESK. The DNA for the CDR3 is TGTGCCAGCAGCCAGATAGGGGGTAGCTCCTACAATGAGCAGTTCTTC. Translated, it gives CASSQIGGSSYNEQFF.

The CDR3 here is CASSSRGQEGNTEAFF. The CDR3 region has the DNA TGCGCCAGCAGCTCCCGAGGGCAGGAGGGAAACACTGAAGCTTTCTTT. The rearrangement uses TRBV5-1 and TRBJ1-1; D is unclear. This CDR3 has 16 residues. V was trimmed by 3 bases and J by 2 bases, leaving 17 bases between them. In germline, CDR1 is SGHRS, CDR2 YFSETQ.